Listed here are 11 T cell receptor beta chains from one sample, sequenced in a study of T cell changes during pregnancy in multiple sclerosis. The assay was immunoSEQ multiplex PCR, and TCRdb's table has in-frame clones only and misses some. This sample carries 35,000 to 50,000 clones, 80% to 90% of them seen once, and the ten largest clones take over 0.55%. The material was CD4+ T cells from peripheral blood mononuclear cells, obtained in the first trimester of pregnancy. The source is a female donor with multiple sclerosis, enrolled in a pregnancy study.

The sample holds one count of this clone. The V gene is TRBV5-1, the J gene TRBJ2-5; 7 bases line up with TRBD2. Germline CDR1 reads SGHRS; CDR2 reads YFSETQ. V shed 4 bases and J 3 bases; nucleotides not matched to a gene: 9. There are 15 residues in the CDR3. CDR3 amino acids: CASSPIRLAEETQYF. Here the CDR3 DNA reads TGCGCCAGCAGCCCAATCCGACTAGCAGAAGAGACCCAGTACTTC.

This clone occurred once. V usage is TRBV2 and J usage is TRBJ2-3; 7 bases agree with TRBD1. Germline V gene data show CDR1 as SNHLY and CDR2 as FYNNEI. V was pared by 7 bases and J by 0 bases, with 10 bases of the junction left unmatched. The CDR3 is made up of 16 amino acids. CDR3 amino acids: CASTWDRGASTDTQYF. CDR3 DNA: TGTGCCAGCACCTGGGACAGAGGGGCTAGCACAGATACGCAGTATTTT.

The chain carries TRBV15 and TRBJ2-3, with 7 bases lining up with TRBD1. Germline CDR1 LNHNV, CDR2 YYDKDF (reference sequence). The V and J ends lost 3 bases and 6 bases, in that order; junction bases with no gene match: 18. The CDR3 contains 18 residues. CDR3 in DNA: TGTGCCACCAGCAGCCTCCGGGACAGAAACTTCCTTCGGGATACGCAGTATTTT. The encoded protein is CATSSLRDRNFLRDTQYF.

In the case of this clone: This sample also contains other DNA sequences that code for the same CDR3. CDR3 DNA sequence: TGTGCCAGCAGTGCAACCGGACAGGGGAGCACTGAAGCTTTCTTT. Protein sequence: CASSATGQGSTEAFF. This chain connects TRBV25-1 to TRBJ1-1; 9 positions match TRBD1. Germline values: CDR1 MGHDK, CDR2 SYGVNS. J gave up 4 bases and V 4 bases, and 7 bases lay outside the gene matches. The CDR3 sequence is 15 residues long.

The chain couples TRBV12-5 to TRBJ2-7; 11 bases map to TRBD2. V was clipped by 4 bases and J by 1 base; unmatched bases: 6. There are 16 residues in the CDR3. In germline, CDR1 is LGHNT, CDR2 FRNRAP. The CDR3 bases are TGTGCTAGTGGTTCTCCGGGACTAGCGGTATCCTACGAGCAGTACTTC. Translation: CASGSPGLAVSYEQYF.

CDR3: CASSFSGGHEKLFF. CDR3 bases: TGTGCCAGCAGTTTTTCAGGGGGCCATGAAAAACTGTTTTTT. The chain recombines TRBV28 with TRBJ1-4, with 8 bases aligning to TRBD1. Germline loops: CDR1 MDHEN, CDR2 SYDVKM. V gave up 3 bases and J gave up 6 bases; unmatched junction bases: 3. This CDR3 has 14 residues. Filled out from reference TRBV28 and TRBJ1-4, the complete variable domain reads DVKVTQSSRYLVKRTGEKVFLECVQDMDHENMFWYRQDPGLGLRLIYFSYDVKMKEKGDIPEGYSVSREKKERFSLILESASTNQTSMYLCASSFSGGHEKLFFGSGTQLSVL.

V gene TRBV19 combines with J gene TRBJ1-2; 7 bases fit TRBD1. The V and J ends lost 4 bases and 6 bases, in that order; junction bases with no gene match: 5. This CDR3 is 13 amino acids long. Germline V gene sequence: CDR1 LNHDA, CDR2 SQIVND (reference sequence). The CDR3: CASSTDRSNGYTF. CDR3 DNA sequence: TGTGCCAGTAGTACGGACAGGAGCAATGGCTACACCTTC.

V and J are TRBV9 and TRBJ2-3; TRBD2 matches at 10 bases. CDR3 size: 16 residues. Trimming removed 4 bases from V and 2 bases from J; junction bases left unmatched: 7. CDR1 SGDLS and CDR2 YYNGEE come from the germline V gene. The CDR3 DNA reads as TGTGCCAGCAGCCTCGTAGCGGGAGGACCCACAGATACGCAGTATTTT. Protein product: CASSLVAGGPTDTQYF.

This rearrangement joins TRBV30 to TRBJ1-2; D is perhaps TRBD1 (6 bases). The CDR3 has 12 amino acids. V was shortened by 0 bases and J by 7 bases, with 9 bases between the two germline ends. Germline CDR1 GTSNPN, CDR2 SVGIG (reference sequence). The CDR3 DNA sequence: TGTGCCTGGAGTGTCACAGGGTCTGGCTACACCTTC. Translated: CAWSVTGSGYTF.

This chain joins TRBV28 and TRBJ2-7; TRBD2 is a possible D gene (5 bases). This CDR3 has 18 residues. The V end was cut by 2 bases, the J end by 6 bases, with 26 bases between. Germline V gene data show CDR1 as MDHEN and CDR2 as SYDVKM. The CDR3 sequence is CASSLIFGGRSVGPEQYF. The CDR3 DNA reads as TGTGCCAGCAGTTTAATATTTGGTGGGAGAAGTGTGGGCCCCGAGCAGTACTTC.

This sequence joins TRBV9 and TRBJ2-1, with a weak D call TRBD1 (6 bases). V lost 4 bases and J 4 bases, leaving 9 bases between the germline ends. This CDR3 spans 13 amino acids. Germline values: CDR1 SGDLS, CDR2 YYNGEE. The CDR3 loop reads CASSMDSYNEQFF. The CDR3 DNA reads TGTGCCAGCAGCATGGACAGTTACAATGAGCAGTTCTTC. Using reference TRBV9 and TRBJ2-1 for the parts outside the CDR3, the full variable domain is DSGVTQTPKHLITATGQRVTLRCSPRSGDLSVYWYQQSLDQGLQFLIQYYNGEERAKGNILERFSAQQFPDLHSELNLSSLELGDSALYFCASSMDSYNEQFFGPGTRLTVL.